The 6 T cell receptor beta chains in this list originate from one sample, sequenced in a study of blood T cell repertoires in COVID-19. Measured with immunoSEQ multiplex PCR; TCRdb has only the in-frame clones, and not every one. Among around 86,000 clones listed, around 85% were seen once. Sequencing was carried out using peripheral blood. The source of these receptors is a man older than 75 with acute or convalescent COVID-19.

J is TRBJ2-7 and V is TRBV11-2; 9 bases are shared with TRBD2. Germline trimming cut 5 bases from V and 3 bases from J; bases unmatched to any gene: 8. Germline-derived CDR1 and CDR2 are SGHAT and FQNNGV. The CDR3 is 15 amino acids. The CDR3 nucleotides read TGTGCCAGCAGCAGGACTAGCGACTTCGACTACGAGCAGTACTTC. It specifies CASSRTSDFDYEQYF.

The rearrangement links TRBV9 to TRBJ2-3; 7 bases line up with TRBD2. Germline values: CDR1 SGDLS, CDR2 YYNGEE. The CDR3 spans 14 residues. Trimming took 4 bases from V and 5 from J; bases not matched to a gene: 7. The chain's CDR3 is CASSPAGLLDTQYF. The CDR3 DNA reads as TGTGCCAGCAGCCCAGCGGGGCTTCTAGATACGCAGTATTTT. The full variable domain, completed using reference TRBV9 and TRBJ2-3, is DSGVTQTPKHLITATGQRVTLRCSPRSGDLSVYWYQQSLDQGLQFLIQYYNGEERAKGNILERFSAQQFPDLHSELNLSSLELGDSALYFCASSPAGLLDTQYFGPGTRLTVL.

This clone was seen only once. The V gene is TRBV3-1 (or the pseudogene TRBV3-2), the J gene TRBJ1-1; a possible D gene is TRBD1 (5 bases). The germline V gene has CDR1 LGHDT and CDR2 YNNKEL (reference sequence). The CDR3 consists of 14 residues. Trimming pared 4 bases from V and 4 bases from J, leaving 13 bases between. Written as DNA, the CDR3 is TGTGCCAGCAGCCCAGATCCCGGGGGCACTGAAGCTTTCTTT. It codes for CASSPDPGGTEAFF.

The CDR3 DNA sequence: TGTGCCAGTAGTTCACCGCGCGGGGGACAGGGGAGGAACGAGCAGTACTTC. Encoded protein: CASSSPRGGQGRNEQYF. The rearrangement uses TRBV19 and TRBJ2-7; TRBD1 matches at 10 bases. The CDR3 has 17 residues. In germline, CDR1 is LNHDA, CDR2 SQIVND (reference sequence). V trimming: 5 bases; J trimming: 5 bases; junction bases outside the gene matches: 15.

This clone was seen once. The CDR3 nucleotides are TGTGCCAGCAGTGGCCGACTAGCGGGAGGCACAGATACGCAGTATTTT. It specifies CASSGRLAGGTDTQYF. This chain uses TRBV6-1 with TRBJ2-3; 12 positions match TRBD2. CDR3 size: 16 residues. The J segment lost 1 base and the V segment lost 4 bases, leaving 3 bases of the junction unmatched. Germline V gene sequence: CDR1 MNHNS, CDR2 SASEGT.

The chain couples TRBV7-9 to TRBJ1-2; D not resolved. The CDR3 contains 12 residues. CDR1 SEHNR and CDR2 FQNEAQ come from the germline V gene (reference sequence). V was clipped by 5 bases and J by 6 bases, with 10 bases between them. DNA of the CDR3: TGTGCCAGCAGCCCCTATGCGGATGGCTACACCTTC. This codes for CASSPYADGYTF.